This paragraph reports one TCR beta chain. The antigen is unknown. Amplification used 60 Vbeta primers and 13 Jbeta primers. Sequenced by immunoSEQ multiplex PCR; TCRdb stores in-frame clones only, minus some. The sample includes about 98,000 clones, roughly two thirds of them seen just once. This CDR3 is 14 amino acids long. The germline V gene has CDR1 SNHLY and CDR2 FYNNEI. J gave up 2 bases and V 8 bases, and 5 bases lay outside the gene matches. The source of the sample is a study of cytomegalovirus exposure and HLA in healthy donors. Study conclusions and caveats: Testing in vitro showed a few CMV-associated chains specific for CMV antigens.

V and J are TRBV2 and TRBJ2-2; 7 nucleotides line up with TRBD1. Source material: PBMCs. This TCR was sampled from a female donor in good health and CMV-seronegative. CDR3 nucleotide sequence: TGTGCCAGCGTAGGGGGCGTCAACACCGGGGAGCTGTTTTTT. This encodes CASVGGVNTGELFF.